A single sample is the source of the 23 T cell receptor beta chains below, sequenced in a study of OX40 agonist ivuxolimab in advanced cancers. Produced via immunoSEQ multiplex PCR; TCRdb's table is partial and in-frame only. The table has about 67,000 clones, 90% to 95% seen once; the top ten hold 2.2%. The source material was CD4+ or CD8+ T cells sorted from blood, sampled in a trial of the OX40 agonist ivuxolimab. Receptors were obtained from an adult with an advanced solid tumor such as melanoma, head and neck, liver or kidney cancer.

This clone showed up just once. This chain uses TRBV10-3 with TRBJ1-2; D gene ambiguous. Germline-derived CDR1 and CDR2 are ENHRY and SYGVKD. V was trimmed by 2 bases and J by 1 base, leaving 14 bases between them. The CDR3 covers 16 residues. CDR3 protein: CAISEPPPSINYGYTF. For the CDR3, the DNA is TGTGCCATCAGTGAGCCCCCCCCATCAATTAACTATGGCTACACCTTC.

The V and J genes are TRBV7-7 and TRBJ2-3, with a tentative D call TRBD2 (5 bases). The V and J ends lost 1 base and 1 base respectively, with 9 bases between them. Germline CDR1 SSHAT, CDR2 FNYEAQ (reference sequence). The CDR3 is 15 residues long. The CDR3 reads CASSLGRARTDTQYF. DNA for the CDR3: TGTGCCAGCAGCTTAGGGCGGGCTCGCACAGATACGCAGTATTTT.

The chain joins TRBV11-2 to TRBJ2-7; tentative D call: TRBD2 (6 bases). This CDR3 is built from 15 residues. Germline V CDR1 and CDR2: SGHAT, FQNNGV. V was pared by 2 bases and J by 6 bases, with 17 bases between. The CDR3 here is CASSLLRAAGGEQYF. The CDR3 DNA reads TGTGCCAGCAGCTTATTAAGGGCAGCGGGTGGCGAGCAGTACTTC. Together with reference TRBV11-2 and TRBJ2-7, the CDR3 gives the full variable domain: EAGVAQSPRYKIIEKRQSVAFWCNPISGHATLYWYQQILGQGPKLLIQFQNNGVVDDSQLPKDRFSAERLKGVDSTLKIQPAKLEDSAVYLCASSLLRAAGGEQYFGPGTRLTVT.

CDR3 residues: CASSFASGLNSEQYF. The CDR3 DNA is TGTGCCAGCAGTTTCGCCTCAGGGTTGAATAGCGAGCAGTACTTC. V is TRBV27 and J is TRBJ2-7, with D perhaps matching TRBD1 (5 bases). This CDR3 contains 15 residues. The germline V gene has CDR1 MNHEY and CDR2 SMNVEV (reference sequence). Between the trimmed V and J ends, which lost 3 bases and 6 bases, there was a span of 18 bases.

The chain uses TRBV13 and TRBJ1-1; D gene unclear. Between the trimmed V and J ends, which lost 0 bases and 0 bases, there was a span of 5 bases. Germline lookup yields CDR1 PRHDT and CDR2 FYEKMQ (reference sequence). This CDR3 is built from 14 residues. CDR3 region: CASSLGQLNTEAFF. CDR3 DNA: TGTGCCAGCAGCTTAGGGCAGTTGAACACTGAAGCTTTCTTT.

The rearrangement joins TRBV6-6 to TRBJ1-1; maybe TRBD1 (5 bases). Trimming cost V 3 bases and J 3 bases, with 14 bases left between them. Germline V gives CDR1 MNHNY, CDR2 SVGAGI (reference sequence). This CDR3 spans 15 amino acids. The CDR3 nucleotides are TGTGCCAGCAGTTATGTTGGGGGGATTCACACTGAAGCTTTCTTT. The encoded protein is CASSYVGGIHTEAFF.

The chain carries TRBV5-4 and TRBJ2-2; D uncertain. Germline CDR1 SGHNT, CDR2 YYREEE (reference sequence). Trimming removed 2 bases at V and 0 bases at J, with 8 bases between. CDR3 length: 15 residues. The CDR3 coding sequence is TGTGCCAGCAGCTTACACGCCGCGAACACCGGGGAGCTGTTTTTT. Translating gives CASSLHAANTGELFF.

The chain couples TRBV5-1 to TRBJ2-3; 11 nucleotides agree with TRBD2. The CDR3 is 16 residues long. With V trimmed by 4 bases and J by 2 bases, 6 bases remained unmatched. Germline V gives CDR1 SGHRS, CDR2 YFSETQ. Here the CDR3 DNA reads TGCGCCAGCAGCGGGACTAGCGGATATTACACAGATACGCAGTATTTT. Translating it yields CASSGTSGYYTDTQYF.

J is TRBJ1-3 and V is TRBV5-1, with unresolved D. V was pared by 0 bases and J by 2 bases, with 6 bases between. The length of the CDR3 is 14 residues. Germline V gene lookup returns CDR1 SGHRS and CDR2 YFSETQ. The DNA for the CDR3 is TGCGCCAGCAGCTTGGGGGAGCCTGGAAACACCATATATTTT. It is translated as CASSLGEPGNTIYF.

The chain has TRBV4-3 and TRBJ1-1, with 9 bases aligning to TRBD1. V shed 1 base, J shed 1 base, and the junction held 4 bases outside the gene matches. The germline V gene encodes CDR1 LGHNA and CDR2 YSLEER. The length of the CDR3 is 16 residues. CDR3 amino acids: CASSQAAQGANTEAFF. CDR3 DNA sequence: TGCGCCAGCAGCCAAGCCGCACAGGGGGCGAACACTGAAGCTTTCTTT.

The chain combines TRBV2 with TRBJ2-7; possibly TRBD1 for D (6 bases). Germline loops: CDR1 SNHLY, CDR2 FYNNEI. CDR3 size: 13 residues. Trimming removed 6 bases at V and 7 bases at J, with 16 bases between. This chain's CDR3 is CASRGTQWWEQYF. The CDR3 DNA reads as TGTGCCAGCAGGGGGACACAGTGGTGGGAGCAGTACTTC.

This clone is a singleton in its sample. The chain uses TRBV7-2 and TRBJ2-1, with 11 bases identical to TRBD2. J lost 4 bases, V lost 6 bases, and 8 bases had no gene match. The CDR3 runs 16 residues. The germline V gene has CDR1 SGHTA and CDR2 FQGNSA. This chain's CDR3 is CASSSIAGGFYNEQFF. DNA of the CDR3: TGTGCCAGCAGTTCCATAGCGGGAGGGTTTTACAATGAGCAGTTCTTC.

The J gene is TRBJ2-5, the V gene TRBV7-8; D tentatively fits TRBD1 or TRBD2 (6 bases each). Matching the DNA end better, TRBJ2-7 makes the J call doubtful. This CDR3 has 15 residues. The germline CDR1 and CDR2 sequences are SGHVS and FQNEAQ. The CDR3 here is CASSLRTGRFYEQYF. The CDR3 bases are TGTGCCAGCAGCTTACGTACAGGGAGGTTCTACGAGCAGTACTTC.

J is TRBJ1-5 and V is TRBV6-5; D might be TRBD1 (6 bases). CDR1 is MNHEY, CDR2 SVGAGI, per germline. This CDR3 is built from 15 residues. Between the trimmed V and J ends, which lost 5 bases and 6 bases, there was a span of 17 bases. CDR3 residues: CASSPPRGYTQPQHF. CDR3 coding DNA: TGTGCCAGCAGTCCTCCCAGGGGTTACACTCAGCCCCAGCATTTT.

V usage is TRBV19 and J usage is TRBJ1-2; D remains unclear. This CDR3 contains 10 residues. Trimming left V 1 base short and J 11 bases short, with 5 bases between. Germline V gene data show CDR1 as LNHDA and CDR2 as SQIVND (reference sequence). CDR3 bases: TGTGCCAGTAGTATAGTTCGGTACACCTTC. Protein product: CASSIVRYTF.

This clone showed up just once. The genes are TRBV10-3 and TRBJ2-7; TRBD2 is a possible D gene (6 bases). Deletions cut 6 bases from V and 0 bases from J, with 18 bases between. The V gene's germline CDR1 is ENHRY and CDR2 SYGVKD. This CDR3 is built from 16 residues. In nucleotides, the CDR3 is TGTGCCATCAGCTGGGGAGGCGGGGAAAGCTCCTACGAGCAGTACTTC. Translation: CAISWGGGESSYEQYF.

Here the CDR3 DNA reads TGCGCCAGCAGCGCCGCGGGGGGCCAAGAGACCCAGTACTTC. This translates into CASSAAGGQETQYF. V gene TRBV5-1 combines with J gene TRBJ2-5; 8 positions match TRBD2. After removal of 4 bases from V and 1 base from J, the junction contained 3 bases not matched to a gene. The CDR3 is 14 amino acids. Germline loops: CDR1 SGHRS, CDR2 YFSETQ. Full variable domain (missing parts from reference TRBV5-1 and TRBJ2-5): KAGVTQTPRYLIKTRGQQVTLSCSPISGHRSVSWYQQTPGQGLQFLFEYFSETQRNKGNFPGRFSGRQFSNSRSEMNVSTLELGDSALYLCASSAAGGQETQYFGPGTRLLVL.

V is TRBV6-5 and J is TRBJ2-6; D may match TRBD1 or TRBD2 (5 bases each). From germline, CDR1 is MNHEY and CDR2 SVGAGI. V shed 4 bases and J shed 2 bases, with 12 bases lying between them. This CDR3 comprises 16 residues. CDR3 nucleotides: TGTGCCAGCAGTTCGTGGGGGAGTGCTGGGGCCAACGTCCTGACTTTC. It yields the protein CASSSWGSAGANVLTF.

This chain uses TRBV5-3 with TRBJ2-2; TRBD2 is a possible D gene (5 bases). TRBV5-3 is marked as an open reading frame, function uncertain. V was clipped by 1 base and J by 8 bases, with 15 bases between them. This CDR3 spans 15 amino acids. The chain's CDR3 is CARSLKAGKAGELFF. For the CDR3, the DNA is TGTGCCAGAAGCTTGAAAGCCGGGAAAGCGGGGGAGCTGTTTTTT.

The J gene is TRBJ2-3, the V gene TRBV5-1; D unresolved. Germline V gives CDR1 SGHRS, CDR2 YFSETQ. V lost 4 bases and J lost 0, with 6 bases in between. The CDR3 extends over 13 amino acids. CDR3 sequence reads: CASSGVSTDTQYF. In DNA, the CDR3 is TGCGCCAGCAGCGGGGTGAGCACAGATACGCAGTATTTT.

A few counts support this clone. The V call is TRBV19, the J call TRBJ1-5; 7 bases fit TRBD1. This CDR3 is built from 14 residues. Trimming took 7 bases from V and 7 from J; bases not matched to a gene: 10. Germline loops: CDR1 LNHDA, CDR2 SQIVND (reference sequence). The CDR3 DNA follows: TGTGCCAGTAACCCAGGGGGAGCAAGACAGCCCCAGCATTTT. Its protein product is CASNPGGARQPQHF.

V is TRBV6-6 and J is TRBJ2-3; 8 positions match TRBD2. This CDR3 is built from 16 residues. Germline values: CDR1 MNHNY, CDR2 SVGAGI (reference sequence). Trimming took 6 bases from V and 0 from J; bases not matched to a gene: 8. The CDR3 DNA reads as TGTGCCAGCAGCGGGGAACTAGCGGCTAGCACAGATACGCAGTATTTT. Protein sequence: CASSGELAASTDTQYF.

The rearrangement uses TRBV4-3 and TRBJ1-2; D uncertain. Germline CDR1 is LGHNA and CDR2 is YSLEER. The CDR3 runs to 14 residues. Between the trimmed V and J ends, which lost 0 bases and 4 bases, there was a span of 9 bases. The CDR3 spells CASSQDLGPYGYTF. The CDR3 DNA is TGCGCCAGCAGCCAAGATCTAGGGCCCTATGGCTACACCTTC.